This T cell receptor beta chain was documented in a study of shared clonotypes between healthy human individuals (TCRdb year 2020). Notes on the research overall: Three men and a couple of women, aged 18 to 49 years, made up the cohort. Different laboratories and diverse techniques were used to prepare libraries and sequence TCR repertoires, to increase sequencing depth and limit assay-specific biases. To estimate repertoire size and how much clonotypes are shared between individuals, the study performed deep sequencing of blood TCR repertoires from a few healthy adults. Per donor, three plates each were used for CD4 naive and CD4 memory, two for CD8 naive, and one for CD8 memory. Between about 0.8 and 9.5 billion PBMCs per donor were obtained by leukapheresis.

Using the deep immunoSEQ assay, TCR CDR3 regions were amplified from genomic DNA by multiplex PCR. Extracted genomic DNA from each cell subset was spread evenly across all wells of several immunoSEQ 96-well plates, with each plate serving as a replicate. For sorted subsets, around 200 ng genomic DNA, equal to some 30,000 T cell genomes, was loaded into each replicate PCR. Purified libraries were quantified with a Qubit 3.0 fluorometer, sized on a Bioanalyzer 2100, and re-quantified with the KAPA Library Quantification kit. Every immunoSEQ 96-well plate was sequenced on a dedicated single-read 150-cycle Illumina NextSeq 550 flow cell. From the authors' description of their analysis: Because the immunoSEQ output included only junctional sequences and no quality scores, the filtering could not be the same as the filtering used for full-length reads. To assign V/J genes and CDR3, sequences were annotated using PyIR, a Python wrapper for IgBLAST v1.9, with IMGT germline references. Reads were filtered out if the reads had weak V/J assignments (E-value above 1e-6), no CDR3, stop codons, out-of-frame junctions, or ambiguous translated residues. V3J clonotypes were defined by identical inferred V gene, J gene, and CDR3 amino acid sequence. To compute the percentage overlap between repertoires, the number of shared unique clonotypes was divided by the size of the smaller repertoire. Richness of each repertoire was evaluated using RTK rarefaction, the Chao1 estimator, and Recon v2.1 estimates of unobserved clonotypes. For all TCRbeta clonotypes obtained by the gDNA method from several donors, generation probabilities were computed with OLGA. Not all clones reach the TCRdb copy of this immuneACCESS table, which keeps in-frame sequences only. Checked studies attribute under half of the gap to unresolved V genes and leave the rest unexplained. V and J calls and clone size are as listed in that table; D and trimming were resolved from the DNA. Within this sample are 2.5 million or so clones, with around 90% of them counted one time only. The ten largest clones take up roughly 0.15% of the sample.

Results the study describes overall, beyond this receptor: When a few donors were compared, the shared fraction of clonotypes was about 5% for naive CD4, 3.5% to 4% for naive CD8, 2.3% for memory CD4, and 0.4% for memory CD8. The small number of donors limited the genetic and exposure-history diversity represented. Naive subsets generally had larger estimated clonotype richness than memory subsets did. Pairwise subsampling led to the expectation that sequencing depth would affect the degree of clonotype sharing among donors. Sampling was restricted to blood, and TCR repertoires in tissue are likely to differ from TCR repertoires in blood. Incomplete sequencing was indicated by rarefaction of sorted-subset datasets, despite the large sequencing depth. Compared with non-shared clonotypes, the clonotypes found in all four sorted-subset donors had higher generation probabilities.

Healthy HIV-negative adults with no recently reported acute infections or vaccinations were included as donors. Every donor was a Caucasian adult residing in Nashville, Tennessee, USA. CD4+ T cells were enriched by magnetic negative selection, after which naive cells were positively selected on CD45RA and the negative fraction was taken as the memory subset. Blood was collected by leukapheresis, and PBMCs were isolated by Ficoll-Histopaque density gradient centrifugation and then cryopreserved in liquid nitrogen vapor phase. Purity and quantity of every magnetically sorted T cell population were checked by analytical flow cytometry. Genomic DNA was isolated from each sorted fraction and quantified by UV absorbance on a Nanodrop 2000c. For this clone: The antigen it recognizes is unknown. No base-level quality is on record; no much larger clone is a single base apart.

The CDR3 measures 14 amino acids from cysteine to phenylalanine. Of all the DNA, just the CDR3 is kept, 42 bases in frame from base 1. Trimming costs V 2 bases and J 0 bases, and their ends lie 7 bases apart. For CDR1 and CDR2, the germline V gene lists MNHNS and SASEGT. The TCR comes from a man aged 18 to 35 in good health. Recombination linked TRBV6-1 to TRBJ1-1; too little of a D gene remains to name it. Input material: naive CD4+ T cells sorted from blood. Explained via the paper, the cell subset or site label denotes: CD45RA+ positively selected. The DNA sequence is given as TGTGCCAGCAGTGAATCTCTGTTGAACACTGAAGCTTTCTTT. It is translated as CASSESLLNTEAFF.